This TCR beta chain emerged from a study of shared clonotypes between healthy human individuals. Looked up from germline, CDR1 is LNHDA and CDR2 is SQIVND (reference sequence). CDR3 length equals 16 residues. J gave up 1 base and V 1 base, and 1 base lay outside the gene matches. Produced via immunoSEQ multiplex PCR; TCRdb's table is partial and in-frame only. The sample has about 490,000 clones, more than 65% seen once. Sequenced: PBMCs. The sequence was obtained from a woman between 40 and 50 years old in good health. Some clones in this sample may be carry-over from other donors' samples. The chain combines TRBV19 with TRBJ2-7; TRBD2 matches 13 bases. In nucleotides, the CDR3 is TGTGCCAGTAGTATAGCGGGACTAGCGGGATCCTACGAGCAGTACTTC. The encoded protein is CASSIAGLAGSYEQYF. Variable domain in full (rest from reference TRBV19 and TRBJ2-7): DGGITQSPKYLFRKEGQNVTLSCEQNLNHDAMYWYRQDPGQGLRLIYYSQIVNDFQKGDIAEGYSVSREKKESFPLTVTSAQKNPTAFYLCASSIAGLAGSYEQYFGPGTRLTVT.